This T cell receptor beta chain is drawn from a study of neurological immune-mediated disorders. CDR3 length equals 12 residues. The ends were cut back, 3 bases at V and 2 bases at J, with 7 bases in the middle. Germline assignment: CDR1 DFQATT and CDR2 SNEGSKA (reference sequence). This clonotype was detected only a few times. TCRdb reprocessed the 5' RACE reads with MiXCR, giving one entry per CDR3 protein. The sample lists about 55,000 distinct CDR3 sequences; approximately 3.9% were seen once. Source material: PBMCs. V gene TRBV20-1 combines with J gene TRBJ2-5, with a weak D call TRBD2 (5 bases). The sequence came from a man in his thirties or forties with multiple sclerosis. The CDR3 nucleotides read TGCAGTGCTAGGGACTCTCAAGAGACCCAGTACTTC. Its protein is CSARDSQETQYF.